Listed here are 26 T cell receptor beta chains from one sample, sequenced in a study of blood T cell repertoires in COVID-19. The repertoire was sequenced with immunoSEQ multiplex PCR; TCRdb's copy has only in-frame clones and lacks some. Of 53,000 or so clones listed, about 77% are singletons. The specimen sequenced was peripheral blood. The receptor set was obtained from a man between 65 and 80 years old with active or convalescent COVID-19.

CDR3 coding DNA: TGTGCCATCAGTTCTATTGTAGAGCGGGAGAGGTCCTACAATGAGCAGTTCTTC. This codes for CAISSIVERERSYNEQFF. V and J are TRBV10-3 and TRBJ2-1, with 8 bases that match TRBD2. V shed 5 bases, J shed 1 base, and the junction held 13 bases outside the gene matches. The CDR3 covers 18 residues. Germline assignment: CDR1 ENHRY and CDR2 SYGVKD.

This clone was counted a single time. This sequence joins TRBV3-1 (or the pseudogene TRBV3-2) and TRBJ2-1; D is undetermined. V was pared by 4 bases and J by 5 bases, with 9 bases between. The CDR3 runs 13 residues. Germline CDR1 reads LGHDT; CDR2 reads YNNKEL (reference sequence). In DNA, the CDR3 is TGTGCCAGCAGCCCATACTATAACAATGAGCAGTTCTTC. It specifies CASSPYYNNEQFF.

The gene calls are TRBV7-2 and TRBJ2-7; 8 bases match TRBD1. V gave up 9 bases and J gave up 5 bases; unmatched junction bases: 12. Germline V lookup: CDR1 SGHTA, CDR2 FQGNSA. CDR3 length: 14 residues. CDR3 loop: CARGDPGGCHEQYF. CDR3 DNA: TGTGCCAGAGGGGACCCAGGGGGCTGCCACGAGCAGTACTTC.

This clone was detected only a few times. The J gene is TRBJ2-7, the V gene TRBV5-1; D might be TRBD1 (5 bases). Germline assignment: CDR1 SGHRS and CDR2 YFSETQ. The CDR3 is made up of 15 amino acids. V lost 7 bases to trimming and J lost 4 bases, with 21 bases between them. The CDR3: CASQQLTDPRYEQYF. CDR3 DNA sequence: TGCGCCAGCCAACAACTGACAGACCCTAGGTACGAGCAGTACTTC.

The V gene is TRBV7-9, the J gene TRBJ1-1, with TRBD1 matching over 11 bases. The germline gives CDR1 SEHNR, CDR2 FQNEAQ (reference sequence). This CDR3 region has 15 residues. V gave up 5 bases and J gave up 4 bases; unmatched junction bases: 6. This chain's CDR3 is CASSPRTGGLTEAFF. The CDR3 coding sequence is TGTGCCAGCAGCCCACGGACAGGGGGCCTCACTGAAGCTTTCTTT.

This chain uses TRBV5-1 with TRBJ1-3; the match to TRBD1 covers 8 bases. Germline CDR1 is SGHRS and CDR2 is YFSETQ. Trimming took 4 bases from V and 1 from J; bases not matched to a gene: 7. This CDR3 has 16 amino acids. The CDR3 is CASSAATGASGNTIYF. CDR3 bases: TGCGCCAGCAGCGCCGCGACAGGGGCTTCTGGAAACACCATATATTTT.

This clone was found once. J is TRBJ2-3 and V is TRBV19; the D gene is possibly TRBD1 (5 bases). V was cut by 2 bases and J by 6 bases, with 9 bases left in between. CDR3 size: 13 residues. Germline V gene data show CDR1 as LNHDA and CDR2 as SQIVND (reference sequence). The CDR3 nucleotides read TGTGCCAGTAGTATAAACAGGTGGGATACGCAGTATTTT. Its translation is CASSINRWDTQYF.

This rearrangement joins TRBV5-6 to TRBJ1-6; TRBD1 might be the D (5 bases). Trimming stripped 2 bases from V and 9 bases from J, with 12 bases between. The germline CDR1 and CDR2 sequences are SGHDT and YYEEEE. CDR3 length equals 14 residues. DNA of the CDR3: TGTGCCAGCAGCTTCCAGGGTATGGGTTCACCCCTCCACTTT. Translating gives CASSFQGMGSPLHF.

This clone was recorded only once. The chain couples TRBV15 to TRBJ2-2, with D perhaps matching TRBD2 (5 bases). Germline loops: CDR1 LNHNV, CDR2 YYDKDF (reference sequence). Trimming took off 3 bases at V and 6 bases at J, with 11 bases between the two ends. The CDR3 runs 14 residues. CDR3: CATSRERVAGELFF. In DNA form, the CDR3 reads TGTGCCACCAGCAGGGAGAGGGTGGCCGGGGAGCTGTTTTTT.

Only a few counts were recorded for this clone. The CDR3 is CASSLRDTSYEQYF. CDR3 sequence (DNA): TGTGCCAGCAGCCTCCGGGACACCTCCTACGAGCAGTACTTC. The V gene is TRBV7-2, the J gene TRBJ2-7, with a tentative D call TRBD1 (6 bases). The V and J ends lost 5 bases and 0 bases respectively, with 11 bases between them. CDR1 SGHTA and CDR2 FQGNSA come from the germline V gene. This CDR3 spans 14 amino acids.

In its sample, this clone was seen once. The chain links TRBV30 to TRBJ2-3, with TRBD2 matching 9 bases. V lost 0 bases, J lost 4 bases, and 5 bases stayed unmatched. Germline values: CDR1 GTSNPN, CDR2 SVGIG (reference sequence). The CDR3 has 15 amino acids. The CDR3 sequence: CAWSVQAGGADTQYF. The CDR3 nucleotides read TGTGCCTGGAGTGTACAAGCGGGAGGTGCAGATACGCAGTATTTT. The variable domain in full, with the rest retrieved from reference TRBV30 and TRBJ2-3, is SQTIHQWPATLVQPVGSPLSLECTVEGTSNPNLYWYRQAAGRGLQLLFYSVGIGQISSEVPQNLSASRPQDRQFILSSKKLLLSDSGFYLCAWSVQAGGADTQYFGPGTRLTVL.

V and J are TRBV6-5 and TRBJ1-4, with D unresolved. CDR1 and CDR2 from the germline V gene are MNHEY and SVGAGI. Trimming shortened V by 7 bases and J by 4 bases, and 10 bases separated the two germline ends. CDR3 length: 13 residues. The CDR3 region is CASTNFLNEKLFF. The CDR3 region has the DNA TGTGCCAGCACAAACTTTCTTAATGAAAAACTGTTTTTT.

The V and J genes are TRBV7-2 and TRBJ2-6; D ambiguous. The CDR3 extends over 16 amino acids. Deletions cut 4 bases from V and 0 bases from J, with 10 bases between. From germline, CDR1 is SGHTA and CDR2 FQGNSA. The CDR3 DNA reads TGTGCCAGCAGCTCCCAGTCCTTCTCTGGGGCCAACGTCCTGACTTTC. This sequence encodes CASSSQSFSGANVLTF.

The chain recombines TRBV18 with TRBJ1-1; D might be TRBD1 (5 bases). Looked up from germline, CDR1 is KGHSH and CDR2 is LQKENI. Trimming removed 4 bases at V and 4 bases at J, with 10 bases between. This CDR3 has 13 amino acids. The CDR3 region is CASSLRGGTEAFF. In nucleotides, the CDR3 is TGTGCCAGCTCACTCCGGGGGGGCACTGAAGCTTTCTTT.

The rearrangement joins TRBV19 to TRBJ2-7, with a possible D match to TRBD2 (6 bases). The CDR3 spans 16 residues. Deletions cut 3 bases from V and 2 bases from J, with 17 bases between. Germline assignment: CDR1 LNHDA and CDR2 SQIVND (reference sequence). CDR3 amino acids: CASSMGRGRTTYEQYF. The CDR3 coding sequence is TGTGCCAGTAGTATGGGGCGGGGCAGAACTACCTACGAGCAGTACTTC.

The chain uses TRBV27 and TRBJ2-5; 8 bases align to TRBD1. Per the germline V gene, CDR1 is MNHEY and CDR2 is SMNVEV (reference sequence). CDR3 length: 15 residues. V lost 8 bases to trimming and J lost 1 base; unmatched junction nucleotides: 9. CDR3 DNA sequence: TGTGCCAGCGCCCTCAAGGACAGGGTCCAAGAGACCCAGTACTTC. As protein: CASALKDRVQETQYF.

The rearrangement joins TRBV7-3 to TRBJ1-2; 9 nucleotides line up with TRBD1. CDR1 and CDR2 from the germline V gene are SGHTA and FQGTGA. The trim removed 5 bases at V and 7 bases at J, leaving 8 bases unmatched. This CDR3 spans 14 amino acids. The CDR3 DNA reads TGTGCCAGCAGCCTGGGACAGGGTGAGGTTGGCTACACCTTC. This translates into CASSLGQGEVGYTF.

CDR3 nucleotide sequence: TGCAGCGTTGAAAGACAGGAAAGCTATGGCTACACCTTC. Protein: CSVERQESYGYTF. The chain is built from TRBV29-1 and TRBJ1-2; TRBD1 is a possible D gene (6 bases). Germline V CDR1 and CDR2: SQVTM, ANQGSEA. Deletions cut 2 bases from V and 4 bases from J, with 11 bases between. CDR3 length: 13 amino acids.

The rearrangement joins TRBV3-1 (or the pseudogene TRBV3-2) to TRBJ1-1, with 7 bases matching TRBD1. CDR1 is LGHDT and CDR2 is YNNKEL in the germline V gene (reference sequence). J was trimmed by 1 base and V by 4 bases; bases with no gene match: 6. The CDR3 has 15 amino acids. The DNA of the CDR3 is TGTGCCAGCAGCCTAGGAGGGGGCAGGAACACTGAAGCTTTCTTT. As protein: CASSLGGGRNTEAFF.

V usage is TRBV6-5 and J usage is TRBJ2-3, with 7 bases lining up with TRBD1. CDR3 size: 14 residues. Germline lookup yields CDR1 MNHEY and CDR2 SVGAGI. The trim removed 6 bases at V and 2 bases at J, leaving 5 bases unmatched. The CDR3 sequence is CASRDTGATDTQYF. The CDR3 coding sequence is TGTGCCAGCAGAGACACAGGGGCCACAGATACGCAGTATTTT.

The chain uses TRBV7-6 and TRBJ1-3; maybe TRBD1 (5 bases). There are 16 residues in the CDR3. V was clipped by 1 base and J by 4 bases, with 14 bases between them. CDR1 and CDR2 (germline): SGHVS, FNYEAQ. Here the CDR3 DNA reads TGTGCCAGCAGCTTAGTCGACAGTCGGACCGGAAACACCATATATTTT. This codes for CASSLVDSRTGNTIYF.

The chain joins TRBV4-1 to TRBJ1-2; D might be TRBD1 (5 bases). V shed 4 bases and J shed 4 bases, with 22 bases lying between them. CDR1 and CDR2 (germline): MGHRA, YSYEKL. The CDR3 length is 17 residues. The CDR3 nucleotides read TGCGCCAGCAGCCCGATATCGATGGGGCTCGAATCCTATGGCTACACCTTC. Its translation: CASSPISMGLESYGYTF.

This clone has just a few counts. V and J are TRBV4-1 and TRBJ1-1; D remains ambiguous. CDR1 and CDR2 (germline): MGHRA, YSYEKL. V was shortened by 0 bases and J by 0 bases, with 14 bases between the two germline ends. The CDR3 has 17 residues. CDR3 sequence reads: CASSQDREMVMNTEAFF. The CDR3 bases are TGCGCCAGCAGCCAAGATCGGGAGATGGTCATGAACACTGAAGCTTTCTTT.

The genes are TRBV10-3 and TRBJ1-1; TRBD1 agrees at 7 bases. Germline trimming cut 1 base from V and 1 base from J; bases unmatched to any gene: 3. Germline V gives CDR1 ENHRY, CDR2 SYGVKD. The CDR3 is 15 amino acids. In DNA form, the CDR3 reads TGTGCCATCAGTGAGTTGGGGACAGCGAACACTGAAGCTTTCTTT. Translation: CAISELGTANTEAFF.

This chain uses TRBV2 with TRBJ2-5; 14 positions agree with TRBD2. Losses at the gene ends were 6 bases for V and 5 bases for J; bases not matched to a gene: 5. This CDR3 has 15 amino acids. CDR1 and CDR2 (germline): SNHLY, FYNNEI. The CDR3 DNA reads as TGTGCCAGCAGCCTGGGACTAGCGGGGGTGGAGACCCAGTACTTC. This codes for CASSLGLAGVETQYF.

This chain connects TRBV6-2 or TRBV6-3 to TRBJ2-1; D not certain. The CDR3 runs to 13 residues. Germline CDR1 reads MNHEY; CDR2 reads SVGEGT. V shed 4 bases and J shed 4 bases, with 8 bases lying between them. The CDR3 bases are TGTGCCAGCAGTTCGAGTATATACAATGAGCAGTTCTTC. This gives the protein CASSSSIYNEQFF.